Following are 28 T cell receptor beta chains from one sample sequenced in a study of shared T cell receptors in the human thymus. TCRdb's table, derived via immunoSEQ multiplex PCR, lists solely in-frame clones and lacks some. Of more than 550,000 clones listed, 87% are singletons. These same data were also listed under a study on human thymus T cells.

The sample consisted of thymocytes. Source of these receptors: a boy under two years old with a congenital heart defect.

The chain combines TRBV4-2 with TRBJ1-1, with D perhaps TRBD1 (5 bases). The germline gives CDR1 LGHNA, CDR2 YNFKEQ. The CDR3 contains 15 residues. Between the trimmed V and J ends, which lost 0 bases and 0 bases, there was a span of 8 bases. The CDR3 sequence: CASSQDQGMNTEAFF. In nucleotides, the CDR3 is TGTGCCAGCAGCCAAGATCAGGGCATGAACACTGAAGCTTTCTTT.

The chain couples TRBV27 to TRBJ1-4; 9 nucleotides agree with TRBD1. This CDR3 region has 16 residues. Germline CDR1 is MNHEY and CDR2 is SMNVEV (reference sequence). The trim removed 3 bases at V and 8 bases at J, leaving 10 bases unmatched. The CDR3 is CASSFGQGRTWEKLFF. The DNA for the CDR3 is TGTGCCAGCAGTTTCGGACAGGGGCGTACGTGGGAAAAACTGTTTTTT.

V gene TRBV14 combines with J gene TRBJ2-5, with no clear D. CDR1 and CDR2 (germline): SGHDN, FVKESK. The length of the CDR3 is 12 residues. V was pared by 3 bases and J by 2 bases, with 4 bases between. CDR3 in DNA: TGTGCCAGCAGCCACAAACAAGAGACCCAGTACTTC. Its translation: CASSHKQETQYF.

V gene TRBV6-1 combines with J gene TRBJ1-3, with TRBD1 identical over 9 bases. The CDR3 runs 20 residues. Germline V gene sequence: CDR1 MNHNS, CDR2 SASEGT. Germline trimming cut 4 bases from V and 0 bases from J; bases unmatched to any gene: 16. The CDR3 DNA follows: TGTGCCAGCAGTGGAACCTATCCGGGACAGGGCCATCTCTCTGGAAACACCATATATTTT. Translation gives CASSGTYPGQGHLSGNTIYF.

The chain joins TRBV28 to TRBJ1-2; D gene uncertain. This CDR3 has 12 amino acids. CDR1 and CDR2 (germline): MDHEN, SYDVKM. V was trimmed by 7 bases and J by 7 bases, leaving 13 bases between them. This CDR3 is CASKREHAGYTF. DNA of the CDR3: TGTGCCAGCAAGAGGGAACATGCTGGCTACACCTTC.

The J gene is TRBJ1-2, the V gene TRBV28; D gene unclear. In germline, CDR1 is MDHEN, CDR2 SYDVKM. The CDR3 runs 13 residues. Trimming left V 9 bases short and J 5 bases short, with 16 bases between. In nucleotides, the CDR3 is TGTGCCAGTTGTCGGGATTCGCCTTATGGCTACACCTTC. Translated: CASCRDSPYGYTF.

The chain couples TRBV30 to TRBJ1-1; 7 positions match TRBD1. Germline V CDR1 and CDR2: GTSNPN, SVGIG (reference sequence). The CDR3 sequence is 20 residues long. The J segment lost 0 bases and the V segment lost 1 base, leaving 20 bases of the junction unmatched. CDR3 in amino acids: CAWSAPGGAKGQFMNTEAFF. The DNA of the CDR3 is TGTGCCTGGAGTGCCCCAGGGGGAGCTAAGGGACAATTTATGAACACTGAAGCTTTCTTT.

Only one count was recorded for this clone. CDR3 sequence: CASTKTGVKSSYEQYF. In DNA form, the CDR3 reads TGTGCCAGCACCAAGACAGGGGTCAAGAGCTCCTACGAGCAGTACTTC. This chain joins TRBV28 and TRBJ2-7; TRBD1 agrees at 8 bases. The CDR3 contains 16 residues. Germline CDR1 MDHEN, CDR2 SYDVKM. With V trimmed by 7 bases and J by 0 bases, 11 bases remained unmatched.

In nucleotides, the CDR3 is TGTGCCAGCAGTTCAGAGAAAACAGGGACGGCCATCTACAATGAGCAGTTCTTC. Its protein is CASSSEKTGTAIYNEQFF. The J gene is TRBJ2-1, the V gene TRBV28, with D maybe TRBD1 (6 bases). The V end lost 4 bases, the J end lost 3 bases, and 22 bases lay between the germline ends. Per the germline V gene, CDR1 is MDHEN and CDR2 is SYDVKM. The CDR3 is 18 residues long. Together with reference TRBV28 and TRBJ2-1, the CDR3 gives the full variable domain: DVKVTQSSRYLVKRTGEKVFLECVQDMDHENMFWYRQDPGLGLRLIYFSYDVKMKEKGDIPEGYSVSREKKERFSLILESASTNQTSMYLCASSSEKTGTAIYNEQFFGPGTRLTVL.

The chain joins TRBV18 to TRBJ2-5; 7 bases agree with TRBD1. The germline V gene encodes CDR1 KGHSH and CDR2 LQKENI. The CDR3 sequence is 15 residues long. V was clipped by 2 bases and J by 3 bases; unmatched bases: 6. The CDR3 sequence: CASSPEGALKETQYF. The CDR3 DNA sequence: TGTGCCAGCTCACCAGAGGGGGCGCTGAAAGAGACCCAGTACTTC.

The V call is TRBV5-6, the J call TRBJ2-2, with D possibly being TRBD1 (6 bases). The V gene lost 4 bases and the J gene lost 0 bases, with 10 bases spanning the gap. There are 15 residues in the CDR3. Germline loops: CDR1 SGHDT, CDR2 YYEEEE. This CDR3 reads CASSGPGANTGELFF. The CDR3, as DNA: TGTGCCAGCAGCGGGCCAGGGGCGAACACCGGGGAGCTGTTTTTT.

The J gene is TRBJ2-7, the V gene TRBV4-3, with 7 nucleotides matching TRBD1. The ends lost 4 bases at V and 2 bases at J; junction bases unmatched: 5. The germline gives CDR1 LGHNA, CDR2 YSLEER. CDR3 size: 14 residues. Here the CDR3 DNA reads TGCGCCAGCAGCCCCCGGGACAGCCCCTACGAGCAGTACTTC. This gives the protein CASSPRDSPYEQYF.

The sample holds a few counts of this clone. This chain connects TRBV7-2 to TRBJ2-5, with D hard to call. V gave up 1 base and J gave up 5 bases, with 5 bases separating them. The germline gives CDR1 SGHTA, CDR2 FQGNSA. The CDR3 spans 12 residues. CDR3 in DNA: TGTGCCAGCAGCTTAGTCGGGGAGACCCAGTACTTC. This codes for CASSLVGETQYF.

Written as DNA, the CDR3 is TGTGCCAGCAGCCAAGTGCTCCGGGACAGGGAGTACGAGCAGTACTTC. Its protein product is CASSQVLRDREYEQYF. This rearrangement joins TRBV4-2 to TRBJ2-7; 9 bases map to TRBD1. J lost 4 bases, V lost 1 base, and 8 bases had no gene match. Germline assignment: CDR1 LGHNA and CDR2 YNFKEQ. This CDR3 has 16 amino acids.

Turning to this clone: Sequence at one end of the junction differs from germline and may be a read error. The chain uses TRBV13 and TRBJ2-1; TRBD1 agrees at 7 bases. This CDR3 spans 20 amino acids. Germline V gene sequence: CDR1 PRHDT, CDR2 FYEKMQ (reference sequence). CDR3 region: CASSVGGTDRPDRGHNEQFF. Written as DNA, the CDR3 is TGTGCCAGCAGCGTAGGGGGCACAGACCGACCCGACCGTGGCCACAATGAGCAGTTCTTC.

The chain carries TRBV5-6 and TRBJ1-2; 11 nucleotides match TRBD1. J gave up 7 bases and V 7 bases, and 3 bases lay outside the gene matches. Germline-derived CDR1 and CDR2 are SGHDT and YYEEEE. The CDR3 has 12 amino acids. The CDR3 DNA reads as TGTGCCAGCCGGACAGGGGGCCGTGGCTACACCTTC. Its translation is CASRTGGRGYTF.

This clone is a singleton in its sample. V is TRBV27 and J is TRBJ1-5; perhaps TRBD1 as D (5 bases). V lost 5 bases and J lost 4, with 9 bases in between. Germline CDR1 is MNHEY and CDR2 is SMNVEV (reference sequence). CDR3 length: 13 residues. The CDR3 spells CASSDSKNQPQHF. The DNA of the CDR3 is TGTGCCAGCAGTGACAGTAAGAATCAGCCCCAGCATTTT.

V usage is TRBV28 and J usage is TRBJ2-1; 10 positions agree with TRBD2. V gave up 3 bases and J gave up 1 base; unmatched junction bases: 3. CDR1 and CDR2 (germline): MDHEN, SYDVKM. The CDR3 sequence is 16 residues long. DNA for the CDR3: TGTGCCAGCAGTTTGTCTAGCGGGAGTTCCTACAATGAGCAGTTCTTC. It codes for CASSLSSGSSYNEQFF.

This clone was observed once. J is TRBJ2-7 and V is TRBV9, with D possibly TRBD1 on 6 matching bases. Trimming cost V 3 bases and J 2 bases, with 15 bases left between them. Per germline, CDR1 SGDLS and CDR2 YYNGEE. The CDR3 covers 15 residues. The CDR3 loop reads CASSAKDSAAYEQYF. CDR3 bases: TGTGCCAGCAGCGCCAAGGACAGTGCCGCCTACGAGCAGTACTTC.

As concerns this clone: The sample has other DNA sequences that encode this CDR3 too. The chain employs TRBV18 and TRBJ2-7, with D perhaps matching TRBD2 (6 bases). This CDR3 comprises 15 residues. Germline CDR1 reads KGHSH; CDR2 reads LQKENI. V lost 3 bases to trimming and J lost 2 bases, with 14 bases between them. The CDR3 DNA reads as TGTGCCAGCTCACCCAGGGACTGGCGAACCTACGAGCAGTACTTC. Translating gives CASSPRDWRTYEQYF. Using reference TRBV18 and TRBJ2-7 for the parts outside the CDR3, the full variable domain is NAGVMQNPRHLVRRRGQEARLRCSPMKGHSHVYWYRQLPEEGLKFMVYLQKENIIDESGMPKERFSAEFPKEGPSILRIQQVVRGDSAAYFCASSPRDWRTYEQYFGPGTRLTVT.

The chain has TRBV10-3 and TRBJ1-2; 10 bases map to TRBD1. This CDR3 has 13 residues. From germline, CDR1 is ENHRY and CDR2 SYGVKD. Trimming at V came to 6 bases and at J to 6 bases, leaving 4 bases not matched to a gene. The DNA of the CDR3 is TGTGCCATCAGCGCCGGGACAGGGGATGGCTACACCTTC. It codes for CAISAGTGDGYTF.

This chain uses TRBV19 with TRBJ2-7; TRBD1 agrees at 8 bases. The germline gives CDR1 LNHDA, CDR2 SQIVND (reference sequence). The junction had 4 bases not matched to a gene; V was cut back by 5 bases and J by 1 base. This CDR3 contains 14 residues. The CDR3 region is CASSGGQDSYEQYF. The CDR3 DNA reads as TGTGCCAGTAGTGGGGGACAGGATTCCTACGAGCAGTACTTC.

The chain has TRBV2 and TRBJ2-4, with D tentatively TRBD2 (5 bases). The CDR3 is made up of 15 amino acids. CDR1 SNHLY and CDR2 FYNNEI come from the germline V gene. The V end was cut by 8 bases, the J end by 4 bases, with 18 bases between. The CDR3 reads CASALGGTIKNIQYF. The CDR3 DNA is TGTGCCAGCGCCCTCGGAGGCACGATAAAAAACATTCAGTACTTC.

The chain is built from TRBV15 and TRBJ1-5; a weak D match, TRBD1 (6 bases). CDR3 length: 14 amino acids. Germline CDR1 reads LNHNV; CDR2 reads YYDKDF (reference sequence). With 4 bases removed from V and 5 bases from J, the gap between germline ends came to 12 bases. The DNA for the CDR3 is TGTGCCACCAGCACACACAGGGATTATCAGCCCCAGCATTTT. It translates to CATSTHRDYQPQHF.

This sequence joins TRBV9 and TRBJ2-3; tentative D call: TRBD2 (6 bases). Trimming stripped 0 bases from V and 2 bases from J, with 13 bases between. From germline, CDR1 is SGDLS and CDR2 YYNGEE. This CDR3 contains 16 residues. The CDR3 DNA sequence: TGTGCCAGCAGCGTAGGGTGGGGGGAGACCACAGATACGCAGTATTTT. Its protein product is CASSVGWGETTDTQYF.

In nucleotides, the CDR3 is TGCGCCAGCAGCCAAGGAGAGGAGGGAAAGACTGAAGCTTTCTTT. Amino acids: CASSQGEEGKTEAFF. J is TRBJ1-1 and V is TRBV4-3; D is ambiguous. V gave up 1 base and J gave up 5 bases, with 14 bases separating them. CDR1 is LGHNA and CDR2 is YSLEER in the germline V gene. The CDR3 sequence is 15 residues long.

The chain's CDR3 is CASSPRDRVPEQYF. In DNA form, the CDR3 reads TGTGCCAGCTCACCGCGGGACAGGGTTCCCGAGCAGTACTTC. V gene TRBV18 combines with J gene TRBJ2-7, with 9 bases fitting TRBD1. Trimming removed 3 bases from V and 6 bases from J; junction bases left unmatched: 6. CDR3 length: 14 residues. Germline V gene lookup returns CDR1 KGHSH and CDR2 LQKENI. Together with reference TRBV18 and TRBJ2-7, the CDR3 gives the full variable domain: NAGVMQNPRHLVRRRGQEARLRCSPMKGHSHVYWYRQLPEEGLKFMVYLQKENIIDESGMPKERFSAEFPKEGPSILRIQQVVRGDSAAYFCASSPRDRVPEQYFGPGTRLTVT.

The chain links TRBV27 to TRBJ2-6; D may be TRBD1 (6 bases). The germline CDR1 and CDR2 sequences are MNHEY and SMNVEV (reference sequence). The CDR3 has 16 residues. Trimming cost V 4 bases and J 4 bases, with 14 bases left between them. The CDR3: CASSSIQGGGANVLTF. CDR3 sequence (DNA): TGTGCCAGCAGTTCAATACAGGGTGGGGGGGCCAACGTCCTGACTTTC.